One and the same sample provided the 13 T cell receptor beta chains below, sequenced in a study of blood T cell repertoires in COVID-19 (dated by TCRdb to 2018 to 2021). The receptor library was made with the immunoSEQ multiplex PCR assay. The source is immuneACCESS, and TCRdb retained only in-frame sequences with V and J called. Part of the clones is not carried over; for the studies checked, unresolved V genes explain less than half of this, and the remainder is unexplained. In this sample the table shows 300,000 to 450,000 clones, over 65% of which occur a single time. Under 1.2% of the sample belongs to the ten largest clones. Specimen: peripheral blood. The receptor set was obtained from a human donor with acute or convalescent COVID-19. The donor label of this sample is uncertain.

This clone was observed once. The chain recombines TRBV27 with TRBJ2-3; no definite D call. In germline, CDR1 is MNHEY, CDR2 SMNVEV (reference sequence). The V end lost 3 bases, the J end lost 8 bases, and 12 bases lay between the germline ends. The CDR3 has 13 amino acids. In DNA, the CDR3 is TGTGCCAGCAGTTTTGGGCTTTTTGGTACGCAGTATTTT. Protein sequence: CASSFGLFGTQYF.

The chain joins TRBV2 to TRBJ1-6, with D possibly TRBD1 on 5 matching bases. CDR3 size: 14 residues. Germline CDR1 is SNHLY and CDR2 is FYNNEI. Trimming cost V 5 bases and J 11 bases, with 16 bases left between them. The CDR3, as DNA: TGTGCCAGCAGTCGGACCGGGGGTAACACACCCCTCCACTTT. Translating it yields CASSRTGGNTPLHF.

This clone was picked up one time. CDR3 amino acids: CAWSVQTRRASGQVAFF. The DNA of the CDR3 is TGTGCCTGGAGTGTACAAACTCGGCGGGCTTCGGGACAGGTCGCTTTCTTT. V gene TRBV30 combines with J gene TRBJ1-1; 8 bases are shared with TRBD1. CDR3 size: 17 residues. The germline V gene has CDR1 GTSNPN and CDR2 SVGIG (reference sequence). Unmatched junction bases numbered 20, after V lost 0 bases and J lost 11 bases.

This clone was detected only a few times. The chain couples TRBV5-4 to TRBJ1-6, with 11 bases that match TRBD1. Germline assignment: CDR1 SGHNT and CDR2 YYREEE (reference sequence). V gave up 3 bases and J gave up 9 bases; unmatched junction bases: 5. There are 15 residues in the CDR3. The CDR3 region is CASSSLGQGASPLHF. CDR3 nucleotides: TGTGCCAGCAGCTCCCTAGGACAGGGGGCTTCACCCCTCCACTTT. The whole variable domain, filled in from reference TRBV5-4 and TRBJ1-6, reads ETGVTQSPTHLIKTRGQQVTLRCSSQSGHNTVSWYQQALGQGPQFIFQYYREEENGRGNFPPRFSGLQFPNYSSELNVNALELDDSALYLCASSSLGQGASPLHFGNGTRLTVT.

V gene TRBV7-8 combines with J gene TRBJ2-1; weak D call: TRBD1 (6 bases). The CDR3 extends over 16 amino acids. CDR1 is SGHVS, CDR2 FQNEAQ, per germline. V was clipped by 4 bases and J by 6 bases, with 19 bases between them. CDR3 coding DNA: TGTGCCAGCAGCTCCAGTGGGGGCGCGAGGCCCAATGAGCAGTTCTTC. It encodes CASSSSGGARPNEQFF.

The DNA for the CDR3 is TGTGCCTGGAACAGGGCTGCGAACACCGGGGAGCTGTTTTTT. Its protein is CAWNRAANTGELFF. The chain is built from TRBV30 and TRBJ2-2, with D possibly matching TRBD1 (6 bases). V lost 4 bases, J lost 0 bases, and 9 bases lay in between. Germline lookup yields CDR1 GTSNPN and CDR2 SVGIG (reference sequence). This CDR3 spans 14 amino acids.

The CDR3 DNA reads TGTGCCATCAGTGAGAGCGGGGGAAGGACGAACACTGAAGCTTTCTTT. Its protein is CAISESGGRTNTEAFF. This sequence joins TRBV10-3 and TRBJ1-1, with TRBD1 as a possible D gene (5 bases). Germline V gene data show CDR1 as ENHRY and CDR2 as SYGVKD. Trimming removed 2 bases from V and 1 base from J, with 14 bases in between. This CDR3 has 16 residues.

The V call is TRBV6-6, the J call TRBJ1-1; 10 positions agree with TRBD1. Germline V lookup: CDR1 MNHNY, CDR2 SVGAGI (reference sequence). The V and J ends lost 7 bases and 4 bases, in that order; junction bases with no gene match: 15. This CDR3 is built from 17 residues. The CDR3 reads CASNRERQGAKATEAFF. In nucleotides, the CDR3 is TGTGCCAGCAATCGAGAAAGACAGGGGGCGAAGGCCACTGAAGCTTTCTTT.

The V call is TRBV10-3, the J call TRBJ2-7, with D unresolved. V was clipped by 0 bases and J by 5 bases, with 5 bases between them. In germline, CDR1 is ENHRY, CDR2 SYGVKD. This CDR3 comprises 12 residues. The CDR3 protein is CAISESSDEQYF. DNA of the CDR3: TGTGCCATCAGTGAGTCGTCCGACGAGCAGTACTTC.

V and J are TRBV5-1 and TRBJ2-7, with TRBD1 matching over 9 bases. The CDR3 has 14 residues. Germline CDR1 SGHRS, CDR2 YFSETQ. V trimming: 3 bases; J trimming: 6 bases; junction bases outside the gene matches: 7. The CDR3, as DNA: TGCGCCAGCAGCTGGACAGGGGACCTGTCCGAGCAGTACTTC. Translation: CASSWTGDLSEQYF.

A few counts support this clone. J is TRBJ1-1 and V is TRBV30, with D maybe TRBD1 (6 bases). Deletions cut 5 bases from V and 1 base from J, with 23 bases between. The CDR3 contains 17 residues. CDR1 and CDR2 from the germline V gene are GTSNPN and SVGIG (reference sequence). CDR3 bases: TGTGCCTGGTACCTGGACAGAAATAGAGTTTGGAACACTGAAGCTTTCTTT. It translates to CAWYLDRNRVWNTEAFF.

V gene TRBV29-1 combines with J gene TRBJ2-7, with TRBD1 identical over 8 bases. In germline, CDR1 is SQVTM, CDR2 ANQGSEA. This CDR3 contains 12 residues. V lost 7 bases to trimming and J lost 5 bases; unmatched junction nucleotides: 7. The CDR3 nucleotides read TGCAGCGCAATGGACAGGGAGAACGAGCAGTACTTC. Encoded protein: CSAMDRENEQYF.

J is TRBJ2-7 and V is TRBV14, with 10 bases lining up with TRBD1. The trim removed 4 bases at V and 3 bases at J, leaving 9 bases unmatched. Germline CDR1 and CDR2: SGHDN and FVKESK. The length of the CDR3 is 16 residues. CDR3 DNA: TGTGCCAGCAGCCGAGGAGCCGGGACAGGGGACTACGAGCAGTACTTC. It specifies CASSRGAGTGDYEQYF.